A selection of T cell receptor beta chains follows, all from one sample in a study of immune cell composition in non-small cell lung cancer. Sequenced by immunoSEQ multiplex PCR; TCRdb stores in-frame clones only, minus some. This sample yields about 3,200 clones, of which roughly 84% are seen a single time; around 12% belongs to the top ten. Sequencing was done on a sample of non-adjacent lung tissue. The receptors here all came from a human donor with non-small cell lung cancer. CDR3s include the opening cysteine and the closing phenylalanine or tryptophan. A D gene is named only where the DNA matches it firmly. Only some rows state a clone size, as once, few, many or a class for expanded clones.

14,-,TRBV14,TRBJ1-2,-,TGTGCCAGCAGCCAAGGCCTAGTTAACTATGGCTACACCTTC,CASSQGLVNYGYTF
12,once,TRBV29-1,TRBJ2-5,TRBD1,TGCAGCGCCGACAGGGGTCAAGAGACCCAGTACTTC,CSADRGQETQYF
16,-,TRBV7-2,TRBJ2-7,TRBD2,TGTGCCAGCAGCTTAGAGCCGGGACTAGCGGGAGTCGAGCAGTACTTC,CASSLEPGLAGVEQYF
14,-,TRBV7-9,TRBJ2-1,-,TGTGCCAGCAGCTTAGAGGGGTCCTTCAATGAGCAGTTCTTC,CASSLEGSFNEQFF
16,-,TRBV11-1,TRBJ1-1,TRBD1,TGTGCCAGCAGCTTAAATTCGTGGACAGGGTGGTTACCGGCTTTCTTT,CASSLNSWTGWLPAFF
13,few,TRBV30,TRBJ2-4,TRBD2,TGTGCCTGGAGTCAGTGGGAGGGCCGGATTCAGTACTTC,CAWSQWEGRIQYF
17,-,TRBV11-2,TRBJ2-7,-,TGTGCCAGCAGCTTATATTCCGGGCAGGGCGGAACCTACGAGCAGTACTTC,CASSLYSGQGGTYEQYF
15,few,TRBV4-3,TRBJ1-5,TRBD1,TGCGCCAGCAGCCGAGGGACAGGGGGAAATCAGCCCCAGCATTTT,CASSRGTGGNQPQHF
15,-,TRBV6-1,TRBJ2-3,TRBD2,TGTGCCAGCACCCGGGAGGGGTCTAGCACAGATACGCAGTATTTT,CASTREGSSTDTQYF
14,-,TRBV7-6,TRBJ1-1,-,TGTGCCAGCAGGGGGGGAGACAGGAACACTGAAGCTTTCTTT,CASRGGDRNTEAFF
15,-,TRBV7-9,TRBJ1-5,TRBD1,TGTGCCAGCAGCCCGGGACAGGAGAGCAATCAGCCCCAGCATTTT,CASSPGQESNQPQHF
16,-,TRBV7-9,TRBJ2-1,-,TGTGCCAGCAGCCCTACACAGGAGAATTGGGACAATGAGCAGTTCTTC,CASSPTQENWDNEQFF
11,-,TRBV10-3,TRBJ1-2,TRBD1,TGTGCCATCGCGGCAGGGGGTGGCTACACCTTC,CAIAAGGGYTF
15,-,TRBV5-6,TRBJ2-2,TRBD1,TGTGCCAGCAGGACCGGGACAGTCGGGACCGGGGAGCTGTTTTTT,CASRTGTVGTGELFF
14,-,TRBV18,TRBJ2-5,TRBD2,TGTGCCAGCTCACCTAGCGGGTTCCAAGAGACCCAGTACTTC,CASSPSGFQETQYF
13,-,TRBV27,TRBJ1-2,TRBD1,TGTGCCAGCAGCTCCTGGACAGGGAATGGCTACACCTTC,CASSSWTGNGYTF
20,-,TRBV11-2,TRBJ2-7,TRBD2,TGTGCCAGCAGCTTAGACCGGACTAGCGGGAGGGCCCGCCAAACCTACGAGCAGTACTTC,CASSLDRTSGRARQTYEQYF
15,-,TRBV19,TRBJ1-2,-,TGTGCCAGTACCAAATCCCGGGAAGCTAACTATGGCTACACCTTC,CASTKSREANYGYTF
12,-,TRBV11-1,TRBJ2-1,-,TGTGCCAGCAGCTTAGTAATTTATGAGCAGTTCTTC,CASSLVIYEQFF
17,once,TRBV19,TRBJ2-1,TRBD1,TGTGCCAGTAGTCTCAAGGACAGGCCCTTTCCCTACAATGAGCAGTTCTTC,CASSLKDRPFPYNEQFF
15,-,TRBV4-1,TRBJ1-1,TRBD1,TGCGCCAGCAGCCTGGGGACAGATTTATACACTGAAGCTTTCTTT,CASSLGTDLYTEAFF
12,-,TRBV7-8,TRBJ1-1,-,TGTGCCAGCAGCTTAGATCAACACGACACTTTCTTT,CASSLDQHDTFF
15,-,TRBV19,TRBJ1-5,-,TGTGCCAGTACCCCGGACAGTTATAGCAATCAGCCCCAGCATTTT,CASTPDSYSNQPQHF
14,-,TRBV27,TRBJ2-2,TRBD2,TGTGCCAGCAGTACGGGACTAGCGTCACTGGGGCTGTTTTTT,CASSTGLASLGLFF
16,-,TRBV19,TRBJ2-2,-,TGTGCCAGTAGTCCCGAGGAGAGCACGGCCCCCGGGGAGCTGTTTTTT,CASSPEESTAPGELFF
13,-,TRBV19,TRBJ1-2,-,TGTGCCAGCGGGAACAAAGCTAACTATGGCTACACCTTC,CASGNKANYGYTF
15,few,TRBV6-5,TRBJ1-2,-,TGTGCCAGCAGGATCACATCAGGGGAAAACTATGGCTACACCTTC,CASRITSGENYGYTF
16,-,TRBV28,TRBJ1-4,TRBD1,TGTGCCAGCAGGCCACAAGGGGGCGCAACTAATGAAAAACTGTTTTTT,CASRPQGGATNEKLFF
11,once,TRBV30,TRBJ2-7,TRBD1,TGTGCCTGGGAAGAAGGGGGCCGGCAGTACTTC,CAWEEGGRQYF
16,-,TRBV11-3,TRBJ2-3,TRBD2,TGTGCCAGCAGCTCAGGGACTAGCGGGAACTCAGATACGCAGTATTTT,CASSSGTSGNSDTQYF
18,-,TRBV25-1,TRBJ2-7,-,TGTGCCAGCAGCCCCCTTGGGAGGTCAGCTCGGAAAACAAGCGAGCAGTACTTC,CASSPLGRSARKTSEQYF
13,-,TRBV27,TRBJ1-1,-,TGTGCCAGCAGGCCTGGAGGGAACACTGAAGCTTTCTTT,CASRPGGNTEAFF
15,-,TRBV27,TRBJ2-7,-,TGTGCCAGCAGTTCCCGAGTAGGGAGGTCCTACGAGCAGTACTTC,CASSSRVGRSYEQYF
14,once,TRBV19,TRBJ1-1,-,TGTGCCAGTAAGGACGGACCTGCGGGCACTGAAGCTTTCTTT,CASKDGPAGTEAFF
15,-,TRBV5-1,TRBJ1-5,-,TGCGCCAGCAGCTTGCTGGGGACTCAAGATCAGCCCCAGCATTTT,CASSLLGTQDQPQHF
14,-,TRBV30,TRBJ2-3,-,TGTGCCTGGAGAAGGCTAGGTCCCACAGATACGCAGTATTTT,CAWRRLGPTDTQYF
14,-,TRBV2,TRBJ1-4,-,TGTGCCAGCAGTGACCGACGGGATAATGAAAAACTGTTTTTT,CASSDRRDNEKLFF
15,-,TRBV29-1,TRBJ2-2,TRBD2,TGCAGCGTCCCCCAACTAGCGGGATCAACCGGGGAGCTGTTTTTT,CSVPQLAGSTGELFF
15,once,TRBV2,TRBJ2-3,-,TGTGCCAGCAGCGTCCGAGCAGGGGGCACAGATACGCAGTATTTT,CASSVRAGGTDTQYF
13,-,TRBV28,TRBJ2-5,TRBD1,TGTGCCAGCAGACAGGGGGCTGGCGAGACCCAGTACTTC,CASRQGAGETQYF
14,-,TRBV19,TRBJ2-5,-,TGTGCCAGTAGTCCCGGACTCCGGGGGTGGACCCAGTACTTC,CASSPGLRGWTQYF
13,-,TRBV19,TRBJ2-6,-,TGTGCCAGTAGGGAGTCTGGGGCCAACGTCCTGACTTTC,CASRESGANVLTF
16,few,TRBV4-1,TRBJ2-1,TRBD2,TGCGCCAGCAGCCAGGACGCCGGGACTAGCGGCCGTGAGCAGTTCTTC,CASSQDAGTSGREQFF
14,-,TRBV5-1,TRBJ2-5,TRBD1,TGCGCCAGCAGCTCGGGACAGCAGGAGGAGACCCAGTACTTC,CASSSGQQEETQYF
16,-,TRBV30,TRBJ1-3,TRBD1,TGTGCCTGGAGTGTACAGGGGGAATTCTCTGGAAACACCATATATTTT,CAWSVQGEFSGNTIYF
15,-,TRBV30,TRBJ2-3,TRBD2,TGTGCCTGGAGTCCTACGGGAGGGCCCGGAGATACGCAGTATTTT,CAWSPTGGPGDTQYF
12,once,TRBV11-2,TRBJ2-7,-,TGTGCCAGCAGCTTAGATGGCCACGAGCAGTACTTC,CASSLDGHEQYF
14,-,TRBV11-2,TRBJ2-3,-,TGTGCCAGCAGCTTATTTAGCAGGGGAGATACGCAGTATTTT,CASSLFSRGDTQYF
15,few,TRBV10-2,TRBJ1-6,-,TGCGCCAGCAGTGATCAAGGCCAGGGAAGGTGGCCCCTCCACTTT,CASSDQGQGRWPLHF